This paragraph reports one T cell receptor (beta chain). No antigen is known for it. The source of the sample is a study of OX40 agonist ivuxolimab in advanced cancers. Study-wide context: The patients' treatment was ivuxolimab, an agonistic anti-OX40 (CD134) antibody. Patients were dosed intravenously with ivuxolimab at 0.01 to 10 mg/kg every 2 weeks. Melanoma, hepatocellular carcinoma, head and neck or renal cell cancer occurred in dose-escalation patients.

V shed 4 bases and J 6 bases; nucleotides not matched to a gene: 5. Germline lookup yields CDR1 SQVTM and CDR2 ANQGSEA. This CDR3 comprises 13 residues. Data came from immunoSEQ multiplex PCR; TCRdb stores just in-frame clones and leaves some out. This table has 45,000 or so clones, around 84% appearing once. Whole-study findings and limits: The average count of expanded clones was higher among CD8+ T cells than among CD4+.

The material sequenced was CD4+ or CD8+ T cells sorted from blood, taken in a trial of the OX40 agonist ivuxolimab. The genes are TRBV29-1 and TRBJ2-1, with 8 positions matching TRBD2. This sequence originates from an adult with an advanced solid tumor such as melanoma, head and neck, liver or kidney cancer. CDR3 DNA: TGCAGCGTTGTGGGAGCGGGAGCCAATGAGCAGTTCTTC. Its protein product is CSVVGAGANEQFF.